This TCR beta chain emerged from a study of cytomegalovirus exposure and HLA in healthy donors. PCR used 60 Vbeta primers and 13 Jbeta primers. Sequencing was performed with immunoSEQ multiplex PCR; in TCRdb, only in-frame clones are kept and a portion is missing. Here the sample spans about 190,000 clones, roughly 80% being singletons. The sequence came from a woman aged 30 to 39 in good health and CMV-seropositive. The sequencing input was PBMCs.

CDR3 sequence: CATSSRQGPANTEAFF. In nucleotides, the CDR3 is TGTGCCACCAGCTCCCGACAGGGGCCGGCGAACACTGAAGCTTTCTTT. The chain combines TRBV15 with TRBJ1-1; the match to TRBD1 covers 8 bases. CDR1 and CDR2 (germline): LNHNV, YYDKDF (reference sequence). CDR3 length: 16 amino acids. V trimming: 5 bases; J trimming: 1 base; junction bases outside the gene matches: 9.